The source of this T cell receptor (beta chain) is a study of OX40 agonist ivuxolimab in advanced cancers. In the study overall: Antecedent anti-PD-1, anti-PD-L1 or anti-CTLA-4 therapy was permissible, with 35% to 40% having received some. Notes on the study in general: CD4+ and CD8+ blood T cells expanded clonally by week 6 at 0.1 to 3.0 mg/kg. Partial responders at 0.1-3.0 mg/kg showed near-lowest clonal expansion.

Only in-frame clones appear in the TCRdb table, and some are missing; sequencing was by immunoSEQ multiplex PCR. The sample includes 75,000 to 95,000 clones, over 75% of them seen just once. The V gene end was trimmed by 6 bases and the J gene end by 4 bases; junction bases not matched to a gene: 6. The germline CDR1 and CDR2 sequences are SGHTA and FQGNSA. CDR3 length: 14 amino acids. With regard to this clone: The antigen is unknown.

Exclusion of a patient followed from autoimmune disease history or systemic immunosuppression. The V call is TRBV7-2, the J call TRBJ1-2; 9 positions agree with TRBD1. The specimen was CD4+ or CD8+ T cells sorted from blood, collected in a trial of the OX40 agonist ivuxolimab. The receptor's source is an adult with an advanced solid tumor such as melanoma, head and neck, liver or kidney cancer. Here the CDR3 reads CASSTGQGSYGYTF. The CDR3 DNA reads as TGTGCCAGCAGTACGGGACAGGGTAGCTATGGCTACACCTTC.